This TCR beta chain was observed in a study of cytomegalovirus exposure and HLA in healthy donors. The protocol was immunoSEQ multiplex PCR, while the TCRdb copy is restricted to in-frame clones and leaves out a portion. This table has 200,000 to 250,000 clones, 65% to 85% appearing once. In germline, CDR1 is GTSNPN, CDR2 SVGIG (reference sequence). This CDR3 is 17 amino acids long. Trimming removed 2 bases from V and 6 bases from J; junction bases left unmatched: 10. Donors were drawn from the roughly 120-subject validation cohort, separate from the approximately 680-subject first cohort. Study-level findings and limits: While the bulk of TCR sequences proved rare, some public TCRs turned up in many donors. Within the 95 to 150 validation repertoires, first-cohort TCR clusters tended to co-occur, according to a later analysis.

Concerning this clone itself: The target antigen is unknown.

The sequence came from a woman aged 25 to 39 in good health and CMV-seropositive. The rearrangement links TRBV30 to TRBJ2-3; TRBD2 aligns across 14 bases. Input material: PBMCs. The CDR3 DNA sequence: TGTGCCTGGAGTAAAAAATCGGGACTAGCGGGAGCCGATACGCAGTATTTT. Its translation is CAWSKKSGLAGADTQYF.